These 28 T cell receptor beta chains were all obtained from the same sample, sequenced in a study of blood T cell repertoires in COVID-19. Data came from immunoSEQ multiplex PCR; TCRdb stores just in-frame clones and leaves some out. The sample carries some 120,000 clones, about nine tenths recorded once. The sequencing sample was made of peripheral blood. All receptors derive from a man in his forties or fifties with acute or convalescent COVID-19.

V is TRBV6-5 and J is TRBJ1-2; 9 bases line up with TRBD1. The V gene's germline CDR1 is MNHEY and CDR2 SVGAGI. Germline trimming cut 6 bases from V and 5 bases from J; bases unmatched to any gene: 7. The CDR3 contains 14 residues. The CDR3 spells CASRRDREGYGYTF. The CDR3 coding sequence is TGTGCCAGCAGGCGGGACAGGGAAGGATATGGCTACACCTTC.

The chain is built from TRBV3-1 (or the pseudogene TRBV3-2) and TRBJ2-2, with D perhaps TRBD1 (6 bases). Trimming shortened V by 2 bases and J by 6 bases, and 10 bases separated the two germline ends. Germline-derived CDR1 and CDR2 are LGHDT and YNNKEL (reference sequence). The CDR3 has 14 residues. The CDR3 DNA reads TGTGCCAGCAGCCAACAACAGGGCGCCGGGGAGCTGTTTTTT. Its translation is CASSQQQGAGELFF.

The chain has TRBV5-1 and TRBJ1-3; D is perhaps TRBD1 (5 bases). The CDR3 totals 15 residues. Germline-derived CDR1 and CDR2 are SGHRS and YFSETQ. V dropped 0 bases and J dropped 4 bases, with 11 bases sitting between them. The CDR3 DNA reads as TGCGCCAGCAGCTTGGCCACAGCAGGGGGAAACACCATATATTTT. Encoded protein: CASSLATAGGNTIYF. Combining the CDR3 with reference TRBV5-1 and TRBJ1-3 gives the whole variable domain KAGVTQTPRYLIKTRGQQVTLSCSPISGHRSVSWYQQTPGQGLQFLFEYFSETQRNKGNFPGRFSGRQFSNSRSEMNVSTLELGDSALYLCASSLATAGGNTIYFGEGSWLTVV.

The rearrangement uses TRBV27 and TRBJ2-2, with D perhaps TRBD2 (5 bases). The CDR3 runs 17 residues. Germline CDR1 reads MNHEY; CDR2 reads SMNVEV (reference sequence). Trimming removed 3 bases at V and 8 bases at J, with 22 bases between. The CDR3 spells CASSLLSMGAPVGELFF. The CDR3 nucleotides read TGTGCCAGCAGTTTGCTGTCCATGGGAGCCCCAGTTGGGGAGCTGTTTTTT.

The rearrangement links TRBV30 to TRBJ2-7; tentatively, D is TRBD2 (6 bases). The length of the CDR3 is 12 residues. From germline, CDR1 is GTSNPN and CDR2 SVGIG (reference sequence). With 2 bases removed from V and 12 bases from J, the gap between germline ends came to 17 bases. The CDR3 is CAWSKGMGGRYF. As DNA, the CDR3 is TGTGCCTGGAGTAAGGGGATGGGGGGAAGGTACTTC.

This chain joins TRBV19 and TRBJ1-3; the D gene is possibly TRBD1 (5 bases). Trimming took 3 bases from V and 8 from J, leaving 11 bases between them. The length of the CDR3 is 13 residues. CDR1 is LNHDA, CDR2 SQIVND, per germline (reference sequence). The CDR3 DNA is TGTGCCAGTAGTATGGGAGGGACGGACACCATATATTTT. It specifies CASSMGGTDTIYF.

The J gene is TRBJ1-5, the V gene TRBV4-1; D gene uncertain. Trimming cost V 0 bases and J 4 bases, with 4 bases left between them. This CDR3 contains 13 residues. Germline loops: CDR1 MGHRA, CDR2 YSYEKL. The CDR3 sequence: CASSQERNQPQHF. CDR3 coding DNA: TGCGCCAGCAGCCAAGAGAGGAATCAGCCCCAGCATTTT.

This clone has just a few counts. The V gene is TRBV5-4, the J gene TRBJ1-2, with 9 positions matching TRBD1. V shed 1 base, J shed 4 bases, and the junction held 14 bases outside the gene matches. CDR3 length: 18 amino acids. CDR1 and CDR2 (germline): SGHNT, YYREEE (reference sequence). The CDR3 spells CASSLYPGQGTLGYGYTF. CDR3 coding DNA: TGTGCCAGCAGCTTGTATCCGGGACAGGGTACTCTAGGCTATGGCTACACCTTC.

The chain links TRBV7-2 to TRBJ1-6; D unresolved. Germline lookup yields CDR1 SGHTA and CDR2 FQGNSA. V lost 1 base to trimming and J lost 14 bases, with 12 bases between them. The CDR3 spans 13 residues. The CDR3 DNA sequence: TGTGCCAGCAGCTTAGGCGCGGCGACTGCCCTCCACTTT. It yields the protein CASSLGAATALHF.

V and J are TRBV18 and TRBJ1-2; D remains ambiguous. Germline CDR1 reads KGHSH; CDR2 reads LQKENI. The CDR3 runs to 13 residues. The germline V and J ends were trimmed by 4 bases and 3 bases, with 9 bases remaining between them. CDR3 residues: CASSLGNDYGYTF. CDR3 nucleotide sequence: TGTGCCAGCTCACTGGGCAACGACTATGGCTACACCTTC.

This clone showed up just once. The rearrangement joins TRBV2 to TRBJ2-1, with 9 positions matching TRBD2. Unmatched junction bases numbered 23, after V lost 6 bases and J lost 5 bases. CDR1 and CDR2 (germline): SNHLY, FYNNEI. This CDR3 has 20 residues. The CDR3 region has the DNA TGTGCCAGCAGCGATATCCGCCTACTAGCGGGCGCGTCCCTTAACAATGAGCAGTTCTTC. Translation: CASSDIRLLAGASLNNEQFF.

The chain uses TRBV4-2 and TRBJ2-2; D gene ambiguous. There are 15 residues in the CDR3. Germline values: CDR1 LGHNA, CDR2 YNFKEQ. Trimming removed 7 bases from V and 0 bases from J, with 12 bases in between. This CDR3 reads CASTSSGSNTGELFF. CDR3 coding DNA: TGTGCCAGCACAAGTTCAGGTTCGAACACCGGGGAGCTGTTTTTT.

The CDR3 region is CASSRDRGDTGELFF. The CDR3 bases are TGTGCCAGCAGCCGGGACAGGGGAGACACCGGGGAGCTGTTTTTT. The rearrangement uses TRBV6-6 and TRBJ2-2, with TRBD1 matching 10 bases. V gave up 6 bases and J gave up 3 bases; unmatched junction bases: 4. The CDR3 consists of 15 residues. Looked up from germline, CDR1 is MNHNY and CDR2 is SVGAGI (reference sequence).

The CDR3 nucleotides are TGTGCCTGGAAATTGGGACAGCAACGGAGCGGCTACACCTTC. Protein: CAWKLGQQRSGYTF. This rearrangement joins TRBV30 to TRBJ1-2; 7 bases match TRBD1. The CDR3 contains 14 residues. Germline CDR1 is GTSNPN and CDR2 is SVGIG (reference sequence). V lost 4 bases and J lost 8; bases outside the gene matches: 13.

The chain has TRBV7-2 and TRBJ1-3; 9 nucleotides agree with TRBD1. This CDR3 region has 17 residues. The trim removed 5 bases at V and 4 bases at J, leaving 12 bases unmatched. In germline, CDR1 is SGHTA, CDR2 FQGNSA. Here the CDR3 reads CASSKPPQGAAGNTIYF. CDR3 coding DNA: TGTGCCAGCAGCAAACCCCCACAGGGGGCGGCAGGAAACACCATATATTTT.

The chain is built from TRBV19 and TRBJ2-7; 10 positions agree with TRBD1. CDR1 and CDR2 (germline): LNHDA, SQIVND (reference sequence). The CDR3 loop spans 14 amino acids. V shed 5 bases, J shed 5 bases, and the junction held 6 bases outside the gene matches. CDR3 protein: CASSPTGTGDEQYF. CDR3 nucleotide sequence: TGTGCCAGTAGTCCTACCGGGACAGGGGACGAGCAGTACTTC.

The genes are TRBV3-1 (or the pseudogene TRBV3-2) and TRBJ2-4, with D possibly being TRBD1 (6 bases). The CDR3 sequence is 13 residues long. CDR1 is LGHDT, CDR2 YNNKEL, per germline (reference sequence). Trimming removed 1 base at V and 15 bases at J, with 16 bases between. CDR3: CASSQGTVGVWYF. As DNA, the CDR3 is TGTGCCAGCAGCCAAGGGACAGTTGGGGTCTGGTACTTC.

J is TRBJ1-1 and V is TRBV6-5; D remains unclear. The length of the CDR3 is 13 residues. V lost 0 bases and J lost 1, with 3 bases in between. The germline CDR1 and CDR2 sequences are MNHEY and SVGAGI. CDR3 in DNA: TGTGCCAGCAGTTACTCGAGGAACACTGAAGCTTTCTTT. It encodes CASSYSRNTEAFF.

This clone was seen just once. This rearrangement joins TRBV4-2 to TRBJ2-5, with TRBD2 matching over 8 bases. The J segment lost 5 bases and the V segment lost 3 bases, leaving 11 bases of the junction unmatched. CDR3 size: 16 residues. The germline gives CDR1 LGHNA, CDR2 YNFKEQ. The CDR3 protein is CASSHGQTGGGETQYF. CDR3 nucleotide sequence: TGTGCCAGCAGCCATGGACAGACGGGAGGGGGGGAGACCCAGTACTTC.

The chain couples TRBV12-3 or TRBV12-4 to TRBJ2-5, with D possibly being TRBD2 (5 bases). The V and J ends lost 6 bases and 7 bases respectively, with 15 bases between them. The CDR3 consists of 13 residues. CDR3 protein: CASRLTRTGTQYF. CDR3 nucleotide sequence: TGTGCCAGCAGACTAACAAGGACTGGGACCCAGTACTTC.

This chain links TRBV3-1 (or the pseudogene TRBV3-2) with TRBJ1-2; 8 bases match TRBD1. V lost 3 bases and J lost 8; bases outside the gene matches: 11. Germline CDR1 reads LGHDT; CDR2 reads YNNKEL (reference sequence). CDR3 size: 15 residues. CDR3 residues: CASSQMDRAGGGYTF. The DNA of the CDR3 is TGTGCCAGCAGCCAGATGGACAGGGCAGGAGGAGGCTACACCTTC.

The chain employs TRBV11-2 and TRBJ2-5; the match to TRBD2 covers 10 bases. V lost 1 base and J lost 4; bases outside the gene matches: 9. Germline V CDR1 and CDR2: SGHAT, FQNNGV. This CDR3 contains 17 residues. In nucleotides, the CDR3 is TGTGCCAGCAGCTTAGTGGGGGAGCCTAGCGGGAGAGAGACCCAGTACTTC. This encodes CASSLVGEPSGRETQYF.

This rearrangement joins TRBV11-3 to TRBJ2-7, with D possibly TRBD2 on 5 matching bases. The V gene's germline CDR1 is SGHNT and CDR2 YENEEA. Trimming removed 4 bases at V and 4 bases at J, with 11 bases between. There are 13 residues in the CDR3. The CDR3 DNA reads TGTGCCAGCAGCTATCGGACGGGGTACGAGCAGTACTTC. It encodes CASSYRTGYEQYF.

This chain joins TRBV15 and TRBJ2-7, with 10 bases that match TRBD2. This CDR3 contains 15 residues. Germline V gene data show CDR1 as LNHNV and CDR2 as YYDKDF (reference sequence). V was clipped by 4 bases and J by 2 bases; unmatched bases: 5. CDR3 sequence reads: CATSISGTSAYEQYF. DNA of the CDR3: TGTGCCACCAGCATATCCGGGACTAGCGCCTACGAGCAGTACTTC. The whole variable domain, remainder taken from reference TRBV15 and TRBJ2-7, is DAMVIQNPRYQVTQFGKPVTLSCSQTLNHNVMYWYQQKSSQAPKLLFHYYDKDFNNEADTPDNFQSRRPNTSFCFLDIRSPGLGDTAMYLCATSISGTSAYEQYFGPGTRLTVT.

The gene calls are TRBV11-3 and TRBJ2-7, with D unclear. CDR3 length equals 13 residues. Per the germline V gene, CDR1 is SGHNT and CDR2 is YENEEA. Trimming removed 0 bases from V and 2 bases from J, with 5 bases in between. This chain's CDR3 is CASSLDLAYEQYF. In DNA, the CDR3 is TGTGCCAGCAGCTTAGACCTAGCCTACGAGCAGTACTTC.

This chain links TRBV7-3 with TRBJ2-1; 7 nucleotides match TRBD2. After removal of 5 bases from V and 0 bases from J, the junction contained 7 bases not matched to a gene. The CDR3 totals 16 residues. CDR1 SGHTA and CDR2 FQGTGA come from the germline V gene. The CDR3 nucleotides are TGTGCCAGCAGCCTAAGTCAGCGGGGCTCCTACAATGAGCAGTTCTTC. Its translation: CASSLSQRGSYNEQFF.

The count of this clone is one. This chain connects TRBV29-1 to TRBJ1-1; 7 positions match TRBD1. CDR1 and CDR2 from the germline V gene are SQVTM and ANQGSEA. V lost 4 bases, J lost 0 bases, and 11 bases stayed unmatched. This CDR3 is 16 amino acids long. The CDR3 region is CSVVGKAGGMNTEAFF. For the CDR3, the DNA is TGCAGCGTTGTGGGGAAGGCAGGGGGAATGAACACTGAAGCTTTCTTT.

This chain links TRBV6-6 with TRBJ1-2, with 11 bases identical to TRBD1. The CDR3 consists of 15 residues. After removal of 7 bases from V and 4 bases from J, the junction contained 8 bases not matched to a gene. In germline, CDR1 is MNHNY, CDR2 SVGAGI (reference sequence). The CDR3 loop reads CASTAGTGGPYGYTF. The CDR3 region has the DNA TGTGCCAGCACCGCAGGGACAGGGGGGCCCTATGGCTACACCTTC.